This T cell receptor (beta chain) is drawn from a study of T cell repertoires in cytomegalovirus infection. Study overall: As its CMV epitopes, the study selected recently identified HLA-C-restricted and well-studied HLA-B-restricted targets. The public TCR beta signatures pointed to both CMV infection and matching HLA type.

TCRdb redid the calling of the reads with MiXCR, one entry per CDR3 protein. This table holds approximately 1,000,000 distinct CDR3 sequences, about 33% found once. The J segment lost 6 bases and the V segment lost 5 bases, leaving 7 bases of the junction unmatched. CDR1 MNHEY and CDR2 SVGEGT come from the germline V gene. The CDR3 covers 14 residues. This clonotype was detected a few times. The antigen remains undetermined. Broader study findings: Cumulative public TCR beta family frequency identified carriers of CMV plus the relevant HLA. The response measured ex vivo was dominated by TCR beta clonotypes (HLA-C-restricted and CMV-specific).

This chain uses TRBV6-2 or TRBV6-3 with TRBJ2-3, with 8 positions matching TRBD2. The receptor's source is a human donor in good health (CMV status not recorded). Some clones in this sample may be carry-over from other donors' samples. Sequencing used cultured CD8+ T cells from PBMCs, obtained from culture after CMV antigen stimulation. The CDR3 loop reads CASSPRGGLDTQYF. CDR3 nucleotides: TGTGCCAGCAGTCCACGGGGGGGCCTGGATACGCAGTATTTT.